This is a list of T cell receptor beta chains from one sample in a study of T cell repertoires in cytomegalovirus infection. TCRdb reprocessed the reads via MiXCR and lists one record per CDR3 protein. The sample consists of roughly 600,000 distinct CDR3 sequences, roughly 24% of them appearing once. Sequenced input: CD8+ T cells from PBMCs. All receptors derive from a human donor in good health (CMV status not recorded). Some clones in this sample may be carry-over from other donors' samples. Each CDR3 is given with its conserved first and last residue. A D gene is named only where the DNA matches it firmly. Not all rows give a size; the values are once, few, many and, for expanded clones, a class.

len: 15; v_gene: TRBV6-5; d_gene: TRBD2; j_gene: TRBJ2-1; abundance: few; CDR3aa: CASGESGGGLDEQFF; CDR3nt: TGTGCCAGCGGTGAAAGCGGGGGGGGTTTGGATGAGCAGTTCTTC
len: 16; v_gene: TRBV28; d_gene: TRBD2; j_gene: TRBJ2-5; abundance: -; CDR3aa: CASSQGRGGAFETQYF; CDR3nt: TGTGCCAGCAGTCAGGGGCGCGGGGGGGCCTTTGAGACCCAGTACTTC
len: 13; v_gene: TRBV6-4; d_gene: -; j_gene: TRBJ2-2; abundance: few; CDR3aa: CASSRANTGELFF; CDR3nt: TGTGCCAGCAGTCGAGCGAACACCGGGGAGCTGTTTTTT
len: 15; v_gene: TRBV6-2/TRBV6-3; d_gene: -; j_gene: TRBJ2-1; abundance: -; CDR3aa: CASSYSMGSIGEQFF; CDR3nt: TGTGCCAGCAGTTACTCGATGGGGAGTATCGGTGAGCAGTTCTTC
len: 14; v_gene: TRBV7-6; d_gene: -; j_gene: TRBJ2-4; abundance: -; CDR3aa: CASSSPDTQNIQYF; CDR3nt: TGTGCCAGCAGCTCCCCGGACACCCAAAACATTCAGTACTTC
len: 14; v_gene: TRBV7-3; d_gene: TRBD1; j_gene: TRBJ2-1; abundance: many; CDR3aa: CASSPGGAGNEQFF; CDR3nt: TGTGCCAGCAGCCCAGGGGGCGCGGGCAATGAGCAGTTCTTC
len: 17; v_gene: TRBV20-1; d_gene: TRBD1; j_gene: TRBJ2-7; abundance: -; CDR3aa: CSARDRDSLSTSYEQYF; CDR3nt: TGCAGTGCTAGAGACCGGGACAGCCTCTCAACCTCCTACGAGCAGTACTTC
len: 12; v_gene: TRBV7-9; d_gene: -; j_gene: TRBJ1-1; abundance: many; CDR3aa: CASERGRTEAFF; CDR3nt: TGTGCCAGCGAGAGGGGGAGAACTGAAGCTTTCTTT
len: 14; v_gene: TRBV29-1; d_gene: TRBD1; j_gene: TRBJ2-7; abundance: many; CDR3aa: CSVVSPDRGGEQYF; CDR3nt: TGCAGCGTTGTATCCCCGGACAGGGGTGGAGAGCAGTACTTC
len: 14; v_gene: TRBV14; d_gene: TRBD1; j_gene: TRBJ2-7; abundance: -; CDR3aa: CASSQEGTAYEQYF; CDR3nt: TGTGCCAGCAGCCAAGAAGGGACAGCCTACGAGCAGTACTTC
len: 17; v_gene: TRBV12-3/TRBV12-4; d_gene: -; j_gene: TRBJ2-1; abundance: few; CDR3aa: CASSLKVERGSYNEQFF; CDR3nt: TGTGCCAGCAGTTTAAAAGTAGAAAGGGGATCCTACAATGAGCAGTTCTTC
len: 19; v_gene: TRBV6-2/TRBV6-3; d_gene: TRBD2; j_gene: TRBJ2-2; abundance: many; CDR3aa: CASSTLVKRGSEETGELFF; CDR3nt: TGTGCCAGCAGCACCTTGGTCAAGCGGGGGTCAGAAGAAACCGGGGAGCTGTTTTTT
len: 13; v_gene: TRBV7-9; d_gene: -; j_gene: TRBJ2-5; abundance: few; CDR3aa: CASSLVLYETQYF; CDR3nt: TGTGCCAGCAGCTTAGTCCTGTACGAGACCCAGTACTTC
len: 13; v_gene: TRBV2; d_gene: -; j_gene: TRBJ1-2; abundance: -; CDR3aa: CASSESGDYGYTF; CDR3nt: TGTGCCAGCAGTGAATCCGGGGACTATGGCTACACCTTC
len: 16; v_gene: TRBV7-2; d_gene: -; j_gene: TRBJ2-3; abundance: many; CDR3aa: CASSLVRGGRTDTQYF; CDR3nt: TGTGCCAGCAGCTTAGTTCGGGGAGGTCGCACAGATACGCAGTATTTT
len: 15; v_gene: TRBV7-8; d_gene: TRBD1; j_gene: TRBJ1-2; abundance: many; CDR3aa: CASSLVWTGGYGYTF; CDR3nt: TGTGCCAGCAGCTTAGTTTGGACAGGGGGTTATGGCTACACCTTC
len: 14; v_gene: TRBV7-6; d_gene: -; j_gene: TRBJ2-1; abundance: many; CDR3aa: CASSGSDSYNEQFF; CDR3nt: TGTGCCAGCAGCGGATCGGACAGTTACAATGAGCAGTTCTTC
len: 14; v_gene: TRBV12-3/TRBV12-4; d_gene: TRBD2; j_gene: TRBJ2-3; abundance: few; CDR3aa: CASSPGLYTDTQYF; CDR3nt: TGTGCCAGCAGTCCGGGACTATATACAGATACGCAGTATTTT
len: 14; v_gene: TRBV7-6; d_gene: -; j_gene: TRBJ2-3; abundance: many; CDR3aa: CASSLTGSLDTQYF; CDR3nt: TGTGCCAGCAGCTTAACCGGGTCCCTAGATACGCAGTATTTT
len: 16; v_gene: TRBV7-9; d_gene: TRBD2; j_gene: TRBJ2-5; abundance: -; CDR3aa: CASSSRLAGYQETQYF; CDR3nt: TGTGCCAGCAGCTCAAGACTAGCGGGGTACCAAGAGACCCAGTACTTC
len: 15; v_gene: TRBV7-9; d_gene: -; j_gene: TRBJ1-2; abundance: many; CDR3aa: CASSSITGANYGYTF; CDR3nt: TGTGCCAGCAGTAGTATAACAGGAGCTAACTATGGCTACACCTTC
len: 16; v_gene: TRBV28; d_gene: -; j_gene: TRBJ2-6; abundance: -; CDR3aa: CASSTPDWAGANVLTF; CDR3nt: TGTGCCAGCAGTACCCCGGACTGGGCAGGGGCCAACGTCCTGACTTTC
len: 16; v_gene: TRBV12-3/TRBV12-4; d_gene: TRBD2; j_gene: TRBJ2-7; abundance: few; CDR3aa: CASSPLLAGPSYEQYF; CDR3nt: TGTGCCAGCAGTCCTCTCCTAGCGGGGCCCTCCTACGAGCAGTACTTC
len: 14; v_gene: TRBV28; d_gene: -; j_gene: TRBJ2-5; abundance: many; CDR3aa: CASRPLSYGETQYF; CDR3nt: TGTGCCAGCAGACCCCTATCTTATGGAGAGACCCAGTACTTC
len: 15; v_gene: TRBV2; d_gene: -; j_gene: TRBJ2-5; abundance: -; CDR3aa: CASSNKQRYQETQYF; CDR3nt: TGTGCCAGCAGTAATAAACAAAGGTACCAAGAGACCCAGTACTTC
len: 16; v_gene: TRBV2; d_gene: -; j_gene: TRBJ2-7; abundance: once; CDR3aa: CASSVILGGGSYEQYF; CDR3nt: TGTGCCAGCAGTGTCATCCTCGGGGGCGGTTCCTACGAGCAGTACTTC
len: 15; v_gene: TRBV6-2/TRBV6-3; d_gene: TRBD1; j_gene: TRBJ2-1; abundance: many; CDR3aa: CASSFPGTGNNEQFF; CDR3nt: TGTGCCAGCAGTTTCCCGGGGACAGGCAACAATGAGCAGTTCTTC
len: 13; v_gene: TRBV5-1; d_gene: -; j_gene: TRBJ2-7; abundance: few; CDR3aa: CASSFGASYEQYF; CDR3nt: TGCGCCAGCAGCTTTGGAGCTTCCTACGAGCAGTACTTC
len: 19; v_gene: TRBV7-9; d_gene: -; j_gene: TRBJ2-1; abundance: -; CDR3aa: CASSPPPGGRDKSYNEQFF; CDR3nt: TGTGCCAGCAGCCCACCCCCGGGGGGCAGGGACAAATCCTACAATGAGCAGTTCTTC
len: 11; v_gene: TRBV25-1; d_gene: -; j_gene: TRBJ1-1; abundance: few; CDR3aa: CASSAGVGAFF; CDR3nt: TGTGCCAGCAGTGCGGGGGTCGGCGCTTTCTTT
len: 16; v_gene: TRBV7-6; d_gene: -; j_gene: TRBJ2-2; abundance: -; CDR3aa: CASSLISGEDTGELFF; CDR3nt: TGTGCCAGCAGCTTGATATCAGGCGAAGACACCGGGGAGCTGTTTTTT
len: 16; v_gene: TRBV7-3; d_gene: -; j_gene: TRBJ2-1; abundance: many; CDR3aa: CASSFGAGRVYNEQFF; CDR3nt: TGTGCCAGCAGCTTTGGTGCGGGCAGGGTCTACAATGAGCAGTTCTTC